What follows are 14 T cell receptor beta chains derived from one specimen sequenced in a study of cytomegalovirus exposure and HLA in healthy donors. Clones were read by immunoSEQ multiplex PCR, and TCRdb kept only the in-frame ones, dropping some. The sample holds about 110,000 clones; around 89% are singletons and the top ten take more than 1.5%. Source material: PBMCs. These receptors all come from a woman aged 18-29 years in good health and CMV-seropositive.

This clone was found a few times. The CDR3 spells CASSPQTVVSSYEQYF. The CDR3 DNA is TGTGCCAGCAGTCCCCAGACAGTAGTAAGCTCCTACGAGCAGTACTTC. This chain connects TRBV27 to TRBJ2-7, with D possibly TRBD1 on 5 matching bases. V was trimmed by 5 bases and J by 0 bases, leaving 17 bases between them. This CDR3 has 16 amino acids. Germline V CDR1 and CDR2: MNHEY, SMNVEV (reference sequence).

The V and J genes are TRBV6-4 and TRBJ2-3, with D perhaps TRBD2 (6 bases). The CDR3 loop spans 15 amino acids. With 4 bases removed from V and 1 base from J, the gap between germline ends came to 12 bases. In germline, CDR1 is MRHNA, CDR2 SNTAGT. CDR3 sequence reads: CASSAGASGTDTQYF. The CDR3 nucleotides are TGTGCCAGCAGTGCAGGAGCTAGCGGCACAGATACGCAGTATTTT.

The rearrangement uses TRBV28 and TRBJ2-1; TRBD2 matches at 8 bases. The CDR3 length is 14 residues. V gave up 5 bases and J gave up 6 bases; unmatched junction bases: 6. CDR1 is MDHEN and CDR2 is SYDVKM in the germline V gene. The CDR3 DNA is TGTGCCAGCAGTAGTAGCGGGGACGTCAATGAGCAGTTCTTC. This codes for CASSSSGDVNEQFF. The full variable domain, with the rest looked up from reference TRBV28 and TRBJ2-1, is DVKVTQSSRYLVKRTGEKVFLECVQDMDHENMFWYRQDPGLGLRLIYFSYDVKMKEKGDIPEGYSVSREKKERFSLILESASTNQTSMYLCASSSSGDVNEQFFGPGTRLTVL.

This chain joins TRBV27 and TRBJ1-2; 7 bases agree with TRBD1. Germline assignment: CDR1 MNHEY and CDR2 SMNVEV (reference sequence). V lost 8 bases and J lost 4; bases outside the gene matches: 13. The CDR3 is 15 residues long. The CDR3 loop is CASAYHRDSVYGYTF. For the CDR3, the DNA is TGTGCCAGCGCCTACCACCGGGACAGCGTCTATGGCTACACCTTC.

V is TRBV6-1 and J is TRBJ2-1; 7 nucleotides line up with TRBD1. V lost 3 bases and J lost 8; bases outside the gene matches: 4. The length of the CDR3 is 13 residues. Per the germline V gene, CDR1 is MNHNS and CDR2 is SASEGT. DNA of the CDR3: TGTGCCAGCAGTGATGAGGGGGCGGATGAGCAGTTCTTC. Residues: CASSDEGADEQFF.

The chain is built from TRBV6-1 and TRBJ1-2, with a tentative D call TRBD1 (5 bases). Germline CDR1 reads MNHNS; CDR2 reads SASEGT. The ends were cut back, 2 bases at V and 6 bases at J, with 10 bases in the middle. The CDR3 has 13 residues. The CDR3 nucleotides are TGTGCCAGCAGTGAATGGGGGGAAAATGGCTACACCTTC. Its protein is CASSEWGENGYTF.

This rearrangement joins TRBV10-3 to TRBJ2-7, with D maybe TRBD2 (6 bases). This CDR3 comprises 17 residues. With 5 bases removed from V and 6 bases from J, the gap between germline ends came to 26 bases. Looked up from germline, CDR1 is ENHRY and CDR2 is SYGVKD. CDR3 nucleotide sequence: TGTGCCATCAGTTCCAGGGAACTAGCTATTTTCCTGGGCGAGCAGTACTTC. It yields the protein CAISSRELAIFLGEQYF.

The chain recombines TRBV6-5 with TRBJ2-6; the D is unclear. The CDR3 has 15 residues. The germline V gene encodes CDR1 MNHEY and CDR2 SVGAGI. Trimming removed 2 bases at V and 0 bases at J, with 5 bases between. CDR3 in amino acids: CASSYGDSGANVLTF. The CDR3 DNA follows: TGTGCCAGCAGTTACGGAGACTCTGGGGCCAACGTCCTGACTTTC.

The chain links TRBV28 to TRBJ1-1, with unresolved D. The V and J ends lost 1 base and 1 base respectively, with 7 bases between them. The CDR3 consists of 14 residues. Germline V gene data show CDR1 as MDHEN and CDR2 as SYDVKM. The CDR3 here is CASSLYEGNTEAFF. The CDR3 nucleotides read TGTGCCAGCAGTTTATATGAGGGGAACACTGAAGCTTTCTTT. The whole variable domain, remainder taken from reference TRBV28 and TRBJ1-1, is DVKVTQSSRYLVKRTGEKVFLECVQDMDHENMFWYRQDPGLGLRLIYFSYDVKMKEKGDIPEGYSVSREKKERFSLILESASTNQTSMYLCASSLYEGNTEAFFGQGTRLTVV.

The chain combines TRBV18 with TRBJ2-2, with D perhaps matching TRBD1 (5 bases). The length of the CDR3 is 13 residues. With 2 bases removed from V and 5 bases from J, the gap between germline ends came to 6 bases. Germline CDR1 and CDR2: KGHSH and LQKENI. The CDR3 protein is CASSPKGTGELFF. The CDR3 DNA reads TGTGCCAGCTCACCAAAGGGGACCGGGGAGCTGTTTTTT.

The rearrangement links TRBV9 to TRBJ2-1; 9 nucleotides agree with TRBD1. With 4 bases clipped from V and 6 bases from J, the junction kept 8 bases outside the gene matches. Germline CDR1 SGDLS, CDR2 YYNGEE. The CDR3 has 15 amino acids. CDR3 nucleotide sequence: TGTGCCAGCAGCTCTCGACAGGGGGGGACCAATGAGCAGTTCTTC. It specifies CASSSRQGGTNEQFF.

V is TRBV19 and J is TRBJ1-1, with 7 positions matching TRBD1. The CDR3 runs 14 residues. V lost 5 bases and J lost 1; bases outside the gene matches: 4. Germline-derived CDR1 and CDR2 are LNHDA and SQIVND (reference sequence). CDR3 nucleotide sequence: TGTGCCAGTAGTTCCAGGGGGGCGAACACTGAAGCTTTCTTT. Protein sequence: CASSSRGANTEAFF.

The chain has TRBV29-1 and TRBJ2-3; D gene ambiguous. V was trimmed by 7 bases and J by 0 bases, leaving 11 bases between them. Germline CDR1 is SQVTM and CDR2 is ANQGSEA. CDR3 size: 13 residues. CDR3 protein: CSALSRSTDTQYF. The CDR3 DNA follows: TGCAGCGCCCTCTCACGGAGCACAGATACGCAGTATTTT.

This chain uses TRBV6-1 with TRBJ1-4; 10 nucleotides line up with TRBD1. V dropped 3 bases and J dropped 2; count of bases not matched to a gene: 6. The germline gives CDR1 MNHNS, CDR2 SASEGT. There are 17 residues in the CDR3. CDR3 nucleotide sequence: TGTGCCAGCAGTGACCCGGGACAGGGGTTTACTAATGAAAAACTGTTTTTT. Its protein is CASSDPGQGFTNEKLFF.